This T cell receptor beta chain was sequenced for a study of regulatory T cells in long-lasting Graves disease. Germline V lookup: CDR1 SNHLY, CDR2 FYNNEI. This CDR3 is 12 amino acids long. Time point indicated: newly diagnosed GD, antithyroid drugs for less than 3 months. Generation of the TCR library employed RNA extracted from PBMCs. Sequencing libraries for TCR beta were prepared with iRepertoire HTBI primers and Arm-PCR of CDR3 regions. In the authors' methods: Analysis of the samples identified approximately 63 TRBV and 15 or so TRBJ segments. TCRdb ran MiXCR on the multiplex PCR reads and lists one entry per CDR3 protein. These V and J calls rely on TCRdb rather than the paper's analysis. This sample has hundreds of thousands of distinct CDR3 sequences, with approximately 16% found just once. The same specimen was also included in a second study, on T cells in Graves' hyperthyroidism and ophthalmopathy.

Here the sequenced sample was peripheral blood mononuclear cells (PBMCs), taken at new diagnosis, from a patient treated with antithyroid drugs. The sequence came from a man in his forties with Graves disease. The chain uses TRBV2 and TRBJ2-1; D uncertain. The J call is in doubt because the DNA end fits TRBJ2-7 better. Written as DNA, the CDR3 is TGTGCCAGCAGTACATCGGGCTACGAGCAGTACTTC. It translates to CASSTSGYEQYF.